The clone carrying this TCR beta chain was seen a single time. This sample stems from a study of T cell changes during pregnancy in multiple sclerosis. The CDR3 loop spans 14 amino acids. Germline CDR1 and CDR2: SGHRS and YFSETQ. Losses at the gene ends were 4 bases for V and 4 bases for J; bases not matched to a gene: 4. Repertoires were generated with immunoSEQ multiplex PCR, while TCRdb's copy carries only in-frame clones and drops some. The repertoire consists of more than 85,000 clones, with 93% occurring once and the leading ten covering approximately 1.3%. The receptor was isolated from a female donor in good health, enrolled as a control in a pregnancy study. The starting material was peripheral blood, obtained in the third trimester of pregnancy. J is TRBJ2-5 and V is TRBV5-1; 10 positions agree with TRBD1. Here the CDR3 reads CASSPRDRGETQYF. DNA for the CDR3: TGCGCCAGCAGCCCCCGGGACAGGGGAGAGACCCAGTACTTC.